A selection of T cell receptor beta chains follows, all from one sample in a study of shared clonotypes between healthy human individuals. TCRdb's copy holds only in-frame clones and misses some; the assay was immunoSEQ multiplex PCR. This sample carries a few hundred thousand clones, around 97% of them seen once, and the ten largest clones take around 0.058%. The sequenced sample consisted of naive CD4+ T cells sorted from blood. The source of these receptors is a woman in her 30s in good health. Both conserved end residues are part of each CDR3. Each record gives: J gene, V gene, clone size, D gene, CDR3 protein, CDR3 DNA. A D gene is named only where the DNA matches it firmly. Clone size is stated in some rows and not others, as once, few, many or a class when expanded.

>TRBJ1-5|TRBV7-3|NA|NA
CASSLTGKGKDQPQHF
TGTGCCAGCAGCTTAACTGGAAAGGGCAAGGATCAGCCCCAGCATTTT
>TRBJ2-1|TRBV27|NA|NA
CASSFVGPFDNEQFF
TGTGCCAGCAGTTTCGTAGGCCCGTTCGACAATGAGCAGTTCTTC
>TRBJ1-5|TRBV6-1|NA|NA
CARVTQTFGPQHF
TGTGCCAGAGTAACGCAGACGTTTGGGCCCCAGCATTTT
>TRBJ2-7|TRBV4-1|NA|NA
CASSPLPPGHEQYF
TGCGCCAGCAGCCCGCTACCGCCGGGCCACGAGCAGTACTTC
>TRBJ2-1|TRBV19|NA|TRBD2
CASRRLAGSSYNEQFF
TGTGCCAGTAGGCGACTAGCGGGAAGCTCCTACAATGAGCAGTTCTTC
>TRBJ2-7|TRBV18|NA|TRBD1
CASSPGTGVSGEQYF
TGTGCCAGCTCACCGGGGACAGGGGTGTCTGGCGAGCAGTACTTC
>TRBJ2-1|TRBV29-1|NA|NA
CSAPDSIADSYNEQFF
TGCAGCGCCCCTGACTCAATAGCGGACTCCTACAATGAGCAGTTCTTC
>TRBJ2-2|TRBV6-6|once|NA
CASSYTRDTGELFF
TGTGCCAGCAGTTACACGAGGGACACCGGGGAGCTGTTTTTT
>TRBJ1-5|TRBV2|NA|TRBD1
CASTNPGQGYQPQHF
TGTGCCAGCACCAACCCCGGACAGGGTTATCAGCCCCAGCATTTT
>TRBJ1-1|TRBV6-6|NA|NA
CASKRGTEAFF
TGTGCCAGCAAAAGAGGGACTGAAGCTTTCTTT
>TRBJ2-5|TRBV28|once|TRBD2
CASSLPLAGGYQETQYF
TGTGCCAGCAGTTTACCCCTAGCGGGAGGGTACCAAGAGACCCAGTACTTC
>TRBJ1-3|TRBV6-1|NA|NA
CASSGSRSGNTIYF
TGTGCCAGCAGTGGCAGTCGCTCTGGAAACACCATATATTTT
>TRBJ2-1|TRBV5-1|NA|NA
CASSLGQGRNEQFF
TGCGCCAGCAGCTTGGGGCAGGGAAGGAATGAGCAGTTCTTC
>TRBJ2-1|TRBV19|NA|NA
CASNLDASSYNEQFF
TGTGCCAGTAATCTGGACGCAAGCTCCTACAATGAGCAGTTCTTC
>TRBJ1-2|TRBV28|NA|NA
CASNAGGYGYTF
TGTGCCAGCAATGCTGGGGGCTATGGCTACACCTTC